The next 23 T cell receptor beta chains were all read from a single sample in a study of identical twins. One entry per CDR3 protein results from TCRdb running MiXCR on the 5' RACE reads. The data hold around 670,000 distinct CDR3 sequences, with roughly 6% observed a single time. Sequenced sample: naive T cells sorted from blood. These receptor sequences come from a man aged 18 to 29 in good health.

In this sample, this clonotype turned up a few times. The chain employs TRBV2 and TRBJ2-5; 8 nucleotides match TRBD2. CDR1 and CDR2 (germline): SNHLY, FYNNEI. Trimming at V came to 1 base and at J to 4 bases, leaving 8 bases not matched to a gene. This CDR3 region has 16 residues. DNA of the CDR3: TGTGCCAGCAGTGAAGACAACGGGAGGGCCGGAGAGACCCAGTACTTC. Translating it yields CASSEDNGRAGETQYF.

This clonotype was seen many times. The chain couples TRBV4-2 to TRBJ1-1, with D possibly being TRBD1 (5 bases). Per the germline V gene, CDR1 is LGHNA and CDR2 is YNFKEQ. Deletions cut 0 bases from V and 6 bases from J, with 14 bases between. The CDR3 runs 15 residues. CDR3: CASSQEAPGDPEAFF. The CDR3, as DNA: TGTGCCAGCAGCCAAGAGGCCCCGGGGGATCCTGAAGCTTTCTTT.

This clonotype was seen at least ten times. V and J are TRBV4-3 and TRBJ2-7; 7 positions match TRBD1. CDR3 length equals 16 residues. V was pared by 0 bases and J by 4 bases, with 9 bases of the junction left unmatched. Germline V gene lookup returns CDR1 LGHNA and CDR2 YSLEER. CDR3 sequence: CASSQDHTGVEYEQYF. CDR3 coding DNA: TGCGCCAGCAGCCAAGATCACACAGGGGTAGAGTACGAGCAGTACTTC.

This clonotype was picked up many times. The gene calls are TRBV6-2 or TRBV6-3 and TRBJ2-7; D unclear. V was trimmed by 6 bases and J by 7 bases, leaving 7 bases between them. Germline V gene data show CDR1 as MNHEY and CDR2 as SVGEGT. The CDR3 sequence is 10 residues long. The DNA of the CDR3 is TGTGCCAGCAGCCAAGGAGAGCAGTACTTC. The encoded protein is CASSQGEQYF.

The rearrangement uses TRBV5-1 and TRBJ2-5, with a possible D match to TRBD2 (6 bases). Trimming removed 4 bases at V and 4 bases at J, with 11 bases between. CDR1 is SGHRS, CDR2 YFSETQ, per germline. This CDR3 spans 13 amino acids. As DNA, the CDR3 is TGCGCCAGCAGCCCGATGGGGGGAGAGACCCAGTACTTC. Residues: CASSPMGGETQYF.

This rearrangement joins TRBV6-2 or TRBV6-3 to TRBJ2-7; TRBD1 agrees at 9 bases. V shed 8 bases, J shed 4 bases, and the junction held 6 bases outside the gene matches. Germline V gives CDR1 MNHEY, CDR2 SVGEGT. The CDR3 consists of 13 residues. CDR3 amino acids: CASVGTGTYEQYF. The CDR3 DNA reads as TGTGCCAGCGTCGGGACAGGGACGTACGAGCAGTACTTC.

The sample holds many counts of this clonotype. The chain recombines TRBV6-5 with TRBJ2-5; D is unresolved. CDR3 size: 13 residues. Germline V gives CDR1 MNHEY, CDR2 SVGAGI. V lost 4 bases and J lost 0, with 6 bases in between. The CDR3 nucleotides are TGTGCCAGCAGTTTTAATTACCAAGAGACCCAGTACTTC. It is translated as CASSFNYQETQYF.

The chain recombines TRBV27 with TRBJ1-1; TRBD1 agrees at 10 bases. The CDR3 runs to 16 residues. J was trimmed by 0 bases and V by 9 bases; bases with no gene match: 10. The V gene's germline CDR1 is MNHEY and CDR2 SMNVEV (reference sequence). The CDR3 sequence is CASLRRTGGMNTEAFF. The CDR3 DNA sequence: TGTGCCAGTCTGCGGCGGACAGGGGGGATGAACACTGAAGCTTTCTTT.

This clonotype was seen ten or more times. J is TRBJ2-7 and V is TRBV10-3, with D perhaps matching TRBD1 (6 bases). Trimming pared 8 bases from V and 6 bases from J, leaving 17 bases between. Germline CDR1 reads ENHRY; CDR2 reads SYGVKD. The CDR3 length is 13 residues. CDR3 DNA sequence: TGTGCCATCTTCAGATCAGGGGCAGGCGAGCAGTACTTC. This translates into CAIFRSGAGEQYF.

This clonotype was detected only once. Just one base apart from a much larger clone, this may be a read error. The rearrangement links TRBV5-6 to TRBJ2-1; 13 bases fit TRBD2. There are 18 residues in the CDR3. Germline-derived CDR1 and CDR2 are SGHDT and YYEEEE. V was clipped by 2 bases and J by 11 bases; unmatched bases: 16. CDR3: CASSLGTSGISEMDQQFF. The CDR3 DNA reads as TGTGCCAGCAGCTTAGGGACTAGCGGGATTTCGGAGATGGATCAGCAGTTCTTC.

This clonotype was seen at least ten times. The chain has TRBV4-2 and TRBJ2-3; 10 nucleotides agree with TRBD2. Losses at the gene ends were 1 base for V and 0 bases for J; bases not matched to a gene: 7. In germline, CDR1 is LGHNA, CDR2 YNFKEQ. The CDR3 spans 18 residues. The CDR3 protein is CASSQVRTSGASTDTQYF. In DNA, the CDR3 is TGTGCCAGCAGCCAAGTTCGGACTAGCGGAGCCAGCACAGATACGCAGTATTTT.

This clonotype was seen repeatedly, ten times or more. The V and J genes are TRBV7-2 and TRBJ2-7; 8 bases are shared with TRBD1. The germline V gene has CDR1 SGHTA and CDR2 FQGNSA. V lost 0 bases and J lost 10; bases outside the gene matches: 17. The CDR3 covers 17 residues. The CDR3 loop reads CASSLAHLDRVLGIQYF. The CDR3, as DNA: TGTGCCAGCAGCTTAGCGCATTTGGACAGGGTTTTAGGCATACAGTACTTC.

Comments on this clonotype: Just one base apart from a much larger clone, this may be a read error. This rearrangement joins TRBV27 to TRBJ2-7; 8 nucleotides line up with TRBD2. Germline V gives CDR1 MNHEY, CDR2 SMNVEV (reference sequence). The CDR3 sequence is 13 residues long. In DNA, the CDR3 is TGTGCCAGCAGGGGTAGCGGGATCTACCAGCAGTACTTC. Translation gives CASRGSGIYQQYF.

In this sample, this clonotype turned up many times. The rearrangement uses TRBV29-1 and TRBJ2-3; D tentatively fits TRBD1 or TRBD2 (5 bases each). This CDR3 has 13 amino acids. Looked up from germline, CDR1 is SQVTM and CDR2 is ANQGSEA. V lost 6 bases and J lost 3, with 13 bases in between. CDR3 DNA sequence: TGCAGCGTGAGGGGCAGGTTGACAGATACGCAGTATTTT. Translation gives CSVRGRLTDTQYF.

This clonotype was found many times. This chain links TRBV5-1 with TRBJ2-3; D is possibly TRBD1 or TRBD2 (5 bases each). There are 14 residues in the CDR3. Trimming shortened V by 7 bases and J by 2 bases, and 14 bases separated the two germline ends. Germline V gene lookup returns CDR1 SGHRS and CDR2 YFSETQ. The CDR3 here is CASAWDQITDTQYF. In DNA, the CDR3 is TGCGCCAGCGCCTGGGACCAGATCACAGATACGCAGTATTTT.

This clonotype came up many times. This rearrangement joins TRBV27 to TRBJ2-2; D gene unclear. Trimming left V 0 bases short and J 6 bases short, with 14 bases between. CDR1 MNHEY and CDR2 SMNVEV come from the germline V gene (reference sequence). The CDR3 runs 16 residues. The CDR3 spells CASSLSARFGSGELFF. In DNA form, the CDR3 reads TGTGCCAGCAGTTTATCAGCTAGGTTCGGGTCCGGGGAGCTGTTTTTT.

This clonotype was recorded at least ten times. The rearrangement uses TRBV20-1 and TRBJ2-3; 8 nucleotides agree with TRBD2. Trimming removed 6 bases from V and 0 bases from J; junction bases left unmatched: 8. Germline V CDR1 and CDR2: DFQATT, SNEGSKA (reference sequence). This CDR3 has 15 residues. CDR3 protein: CSAPTGGASTDTQYF. As DNA, the CDR3 is TGCAGTGCGCCAACGGGGGGGGCTAGCACAGATACGCAGTATTTT.

CDR3 nucleotide sequence: TGCGCCAGCAGCCAACCCTTCGGTGCGACCCAGTACTTC. This codes for CASSQPFGATQYF. The chain has TRBV4-1 and TRBJ2-5, with D uncertain. The CDR3 loop spans 13 amino acids. V was trimmed by 2 bases and J by 7 bases, leaving 11 bases between them. CDR1 is MGHRA and CDR2 is YSYEKL in the germline V gene.

A word on this clonotype: A read error is possible here, since a much larger clone lies one base away. This chain uses TRBV29-1 with TRBJ1-5; weak D call: TRBD1 (6 bases). The CDR3 sequence is 14 residues long. Trimming stripped 4 bases from V and 2 bases from J, with 12 bases between. Germline values: CDR1 SQVTM, CDR2 ANQGSEA. The CDR3 sequence: CSVGGGGGNQPQHF. CDR3 nucleotide sequence: TGCAGCGTTGGTGGCGGGGGCGGCAATCAGCCCCAGCATTTT.

The chain is built from TRBV18 and TRBJ2-7; TRBD1 might be the D (6 bases). The V gene's germline CDR1 is KGHSH and CDR2 LQKENI. V gave up 3 bases and J gave up 2 bases, with 14 bases separating them. The CDR3 covers 15 residues. The CDR3 protein is CASSPEQGAPYEQYF. DNA for the CDR3: TGTGCCAGCTCACCCGAACAGGGCGCACCCTACGAGCAGTACTTC.

This clonotype was seen repeatedly, ten times or more. The rearrangement links TRBV5-1 to TRBJ2-1; D is tentatively TRBD1 or TRBD2 (5 bases each). Germline V gives CDR1 SGHRS, CDR2 YFSETQ. The CDR3 is 12 amino acids. V was shortened by 5 bases and J by 10 bases, with 13 bases between the two germline ends. In DNA, the CDR3 is TGCGCCAGCAGGCTCTTCGGGGCCGAGCAGTTCTTC. As protein: CASRLFGAEQFF. The entire variable domain, with the rest obtained from reference TRBV5-1 and TRBJ2-1, is as follows: KAGVTQTPRYLIKTRGQQVTLSCSPISGHRSVSWYQQTPGQGLQFLFEYFSETQRNKGNFPGRFSGRQFSNSRSEMNVSTLELGDSALYLCASRLFGAEQFFGPGTRLTVL.

This clonotype was counted at least ten times. Its ends do not fully match the called genes, so a read error is possible. V is TRBV11-2 and J is TRBJ2-1, with 11 bases that match TRBD1. The CDR3 is 15 amino acids. Per germline, CDR1 SGHAT and CDR2 FQNNGV. The chain's CDR3 is CASSPGQGAYNEQFF. For the CDR3, the DNA is TGCGCCAGCAGCCCAGGACAGGGGGCATACAATGAGCAGTTCTTC.

This clonotype appeared many times. The rearrangement uses TRBV11-2 and TRBJ2-5, with D possibly matching TRBD2 (7 bases). V lost 5 bases and J lost 2, with 15 bases in between. The CDR3 spans 15 residues. CDR1 SGHAT and CDR2 FQNNGV come from the germline V gene. CDR3 in DNA: TGTGCCAGCAGCCCAGGTGCGGGGGCACAAGAGACCCAGTACTTC. This codes for CASSPGAGAQETQYF. The full variable domain, completed using reference TRBV11-2 and TRBJ2-5, is EAGVAQSPRYKIIEKRQSVAFWCNPISGHATLYWYQQILGQGPKLLIQFQNNGVVDDSQLPKDRFSAERLKGVDSTLKIQPAKLEDSAVYLCASSPGAGAQETQYFGPGTRLLVL.